The T cell receptor beta chain under discussion was sequenced for a study of shared clonotypes between healthy human individuals. Notes on the study in general: Non-shared clonotypes had lower generation probabilities than those shared by all four donors.

Method: immunoSEQ multiplex PCR; TCRdb's copy keeps in-frame clones and lacks some. The data show 2 million to 2.5 million clones, just over 90% seen once. V dropped 7 bases and J dropped 1 base, with 15 bases sitting between them. This CDR3 has 16 residues. Germline V gene data show CDR1 as SGHRS and CDR2 as YFSETQ. Concerning this clone itself: Its antigen remains unknown.

The sequenced sample consisted of naive CD4+ T cells from PBMCs. Subset denoted: CD45RA+ positively selected. The TCR comes from a young man in good health. Some clones in this sample may be carry-over from other donors' samples. This chain joins TRBV5-1 and TRBJ2-6; D is possibly TRBD1 (5 bases). CDR3 bases: TGCGCCAGCTCGTACAGGCCGCCATCTGGGGCCAACGTCCTGACTTTC. The encoded protein is CASSYRPPSGANVLTF. The full variable domain, with the rest looked up from reference TRBV5-1 and TRBJ2-6, is KAGVTQTPRYLIKTRGQQVTLSCSPISGHRSVSWYQQTPGQGLQFLFEYFSETQRNKGNFPGRFSGRQFSNSRSEMNVSTLELGDSALYLCASSYRPPSGANVLTFGAGSRLTVL.